The 22 T cell receptor beta chains below come from one sample, sequenced in a study of cytomegalovirus exposure and HLA in healthy donors (dated by TCRdb to 2016 to 2017). Receptor amplification or capture employed the immunoSEQ multiplex PCR assay. The multiplex PCR relied on a mix of 60 forward primers for TCR Vbeta segments and 13 reverse primers for TCR Jbeta segments. Sourced from immuneACCESS, this table was stored by TCRdb with only in-frame sequences that have V and J called. A share of the clones is absent; for the studies checked, an unresolved V gene accounts for under half, and the remainder has no known explanation. The sample table holds 200,000 to 250,000 clones, of which approximately 79% were seen once. The top ten clones comprise roughly 1.5% of the sample. Material: PBMCs. Receptors originate from a man aged 50 or older in good health and CMV-seronegative.

This clone was picked up a small number of times. The chain combines TRBV9 with TRBJ1-1, with D perhaps matching TRBD1 (6 bases). The CDR3 totals 15 residues. Germline values: CDR1 SGDLS, CDR2 YYNGEE. Trimming removed 0 bases at V and 7 bases at J, with 16 bases between. CDR3 residues: CASSVATGQQSEAFF. CDR3 nucleotides: TGTGCCAGCAGCGTAGCTACGGGACAACAAAGTGAAGCTTTCTTT.

This clone appeared a single time. The chain recombines TRBV5-6 with TRBJ1-2, with 7 bases lining up with TRBD1. The CDR3 sequence is 15 residues long. The ends lost 0 bases at V and 5 bases at J; junction bases unmatched: 7. Germline loops: CDR1 SGHDT, CDR2 YYEEEE. The CDR3 protein is CASSLVRGPRYGYTF. The CDR3 region has the DNA TGTGCCAGCAGCTTGGTTAGGGGGCCAAGGTATGGCTACACCTTC.

This rearrangement joins TRBV6-5 to TRBJ1-3; 7 bases map to TRBD1. From germline, CDR1 is MNHEY and CDR2 SVGAGI. V lost 5 bases to trimming and J lost 15 bases; unmatched junction nucleotides: 10. CDR3 length: 12 residues. As DNA, the CDR3 is TGTGCCAGCAGTCAGTCACACGGACAGGAATATTTT. It specifies CASSQSHGQEYF.

This clone turned up a few times. The rearrangement links TRBV10-3 to TRBJ2-7, with a weak D call TRBD1 (6 bases). The CDR3 runs 14 residues. V lost 3 bases and J 0 bases, leaving 9 bases between the germline ends. Germline V lookup: CDR1 ENHRY, CDR2 SYGVKD. CDR3 sequence (DNA): TGTGCCATCAGTGATCCGACAGGCTCCTACGAGCAGTACTTC. It specifies CAISDPTGSYEQYF.

V usage is TRBV7-2 and J usage is TRBJ2-3, with D unresolved. CDR1 SGHTA and CDR2 FQGNSA come from the germline V gene. This CDR3 is 11 amino acids long. The V and J ends lost 5 bases and 8 bases respectively, with 8 bases between them. The CDR3 is CASSPPGTQYF. The CDR3 DNA sequence: TGTGCCAGCAGCCCCCCCGGTACGCAGTATTTT.

The chain couples TRBV6-1 to TRBJ2-4, with 8 positions matching TRBD1. CDR3 length: 15 amino acids. The germline V gene encodes CDR1 MNHNS and CDR2 SASEGT. The ends lost 2 bases at V and 7 bases at J; junction bases unmatched: 7. The CDR3 loop reads CASSERTGRHNIQYF. CDR3 in DNA: TGTGCCAGCAGTGAAAGGACAGGGCGGCATAACATTCAGTACTTC.

This chain joins TRBV28 and TRBJ2-2, with 10 bases aligning to TRBD2. The trim removed 5 bases at V and 6 bases at J, leaving 6 bases unmatched. The CDR3 has 15 amino acids. Germline CDR1 is MDHEN and CDR2 is SYDVKM. The CDR3 is CASSPGLAAPGELFF. Written as DNA, the CDR3 is TGTGCCAGCAGTCCCGGACTAGCGGCTCCCGGGGAGCTGTTTTTT.

The chain employs TRBV19 and TRBJ2-1, with TRBD2 matching 7 bases. V trimming: 3 bases; J trimming: 5 bases; junction bases outside the gene matches: 1. Looked up from germline, CDR1 is LNHDA and CDR2 is SQIVND (reference sequence). The CDR3 length is 13 residues. The CDR3 region has the DNA TGTGCCAGTAGTATGAGCGGGGACAATGAGCAGTTCTTC. This gives the protein CASSMSGDNEQFF.

The gene calls are TRBV10-3 and TRBJ2-1; 10 bases are a match to TRBD2. Germline V CDR1 and CDR2: ENHRY, SYGVKD. The CDR3 is 16 amino acids. Trimming removed 4 bases from V and 8 bases from J; junction bases left unmatched: 11. The CDR3 nucleotides are TGTGCCATCAGTGCTTTGGCTAGCGGGAGAAGTGATGAGCAGTTCTTC. Its protein is CAISALASGRSDEQFF.

This clone was seen once. The genes are TRBV4-1 and TRBJ2-7, with 7 bases aligning to TRBD1. Per the germline V gene, CDR1 is MGHRA and CDR2 is YSYEKL. After removal of 0 bases from V and 5 bases from J, the junction contained 7 bases not matched to a gene. The CDR3 is made up of 15 amino acids. The DNA for the CDR3 is TGCGCCAGCAGCCAAGATGGGGCAGGGGGAAACGAGCAGTACTTC. It encodes CASSQDGAGGNEQYF.

V and J are TRBV7-8 and TRBJ1-5, with D unresolved. Deletions cut 2 bases from V and 3 bases from J, with 17 bases between. The CDR3 spans 17 residues. Germline V gene data show CDR1 as SGHVS and CDR2 as FQNEAQ. CDR3 amino acids: CASSLNSESMNNQPQHF. CDR3 sequence (DNA): TGTGCCAGCAGCTTAAATTCGGAGAGCATGAACAATCAGCCCCAGCATTTT.

The genes are TRBV19 and TRBJ2-3; TRBD2 aligns across 12 bases. The trim removed 3 bases at V and 8 bases at J, leaving 6 bases unmatched. From germline, CDR1 is LNHDA and CDR2 SQIVND (reference sequence). The CDR3 length is 15 residues. Here the CDR3 DNA reads TGTGCCAGTAGTATCCTAGCGGGAGGGCCGGGTACGCAGTATTTT. Its translation is CASSILAGGPGTQYF. Combining the CDR3 with reference TRBV19 and TRBJ2-3 gives the whole variable domain DGGITQSPKYLFRKEGQNVTLSCEQNLNHDAMYWYRQDPGQGLRLIYYSQIVNDFQKGDIAEGYSVSREKKESFPLTVTSAQKNPTAFYLCASSILAGGPGTQYFGPGTRLTVL.

The rearrangement joins TRBV5-4 to TRBJ2-1; 11 bases align to TRBD2. The V and J ends lost 4 bases and 4 bases, in that order; junction bases with no gene match: 10. This CDR3 has 17 amino acids. Germline lookup yields CDR1 SGHNT and CDR2 YYREEE (reference sequence). The CDR3 here is CASSGGLLAGVYNEQFF. The CDR3 DNA follows: TGTGCCAGCAGCGGAGGACTACTAGCGGGAGTATACAATGAGCAGTTCTTC.

This clone appeared a few times. The chain combines TRBV5-4 with TRBJ2-7; 8 bases agree with TRBD2. Germline CDR1 reads SGHNT; CDR2 reads YYREEE (reference sequence). Trimming took 4 bases from V and 2 from J; bases not matched to a gene: 2. The CDR3 loop spans 13 amino acids. The DNA for the CDR3 is TGTGCCAGCAGCCCGGGACTAGCCTACGAGCAGTACTTC. Its translation is CASSPGLAYEQYF.

The chain recombines TRBV6-6 with TRBJ2-5; D might be TRBD1 (5 bases). Looked up from germline, CDR1 is MNHNY and CDR2 is SVGAGI (reference sequence). The V and J ends lost 2 bases and 1 base respectively, with 11 bases between them. This CDR3 has 15 residues. CDR3 protein: CASSYGSGIQETQYF. The CDR3 DNA follows: TGTGCCAGCAGTTACGGTTCAGGGATCCAAGAGACCCAGTACTTC.

This chain uses TRBV11-2 with TRBJ2-7; D is unclear. This CDR3 is 13 amino acids long. Germline lookup yields CDR1 SGHAT and CDR2 FQNNGV. Trimming removed 1 base at V and 7 bases at J, with 11 bases between. The CDR3 coding sequence is TGTGCCAGCAGCTTAGCTCGGGTTTGGGAGCAGTACTTC. Protein: CASSLARVWEQYF. Variable domain in full (rest from reference TRBV11-2 and TRBJ2-7): EAGVAQSPRYKIIEKRQSVAFWCNPISGHATLYWYQQILGQGPKLLIQFQNNGVVDDSQLPKDRFSAERLKGVDSTLKIQPAKLEDSAVYLCASSLARVWEQYFGPGTRLTVT.

The V call is TRBV28, the J call TRBJ1-5; D is undetermined. Between the trimmed V and J ends, which lost 4 bases and 9 bases, there was a span of 7 bases. Per germline, CDR1 MDHEN and CDR2 SYDVKM. CDR3 size: 11 residues. The CDR3 bases are TGTGCCAGCAGTTCTACCCGGCCCCAGCATTTT. Amino acids: CASSSTRPQHF.

The chain couples TRBV5-1 to TRBJ2-4; TRBD1 agrees at 9 bases. Trimming took 3 bases from V and 7 from J; bases not matched to a gene: 8. Germline V gene lookup returns CDR1 SGHRS and CDR2 YFSETQ. This CDR3 is built from 15 residues. Here the CDR3 DNA reads TGCGCCAGCAGCTGGGACCCGGGACAGGGTAACATTCAGTACTTC. This codes for CASSWDPGQGNIQYF.

The chain has TRBV7-7 and TRBJ2-5, with D possibly being TRBD2 (5 bases). CDR1 and CDR2 from the germline V gene are SSHAT and FNYEAQ (reference sequence). The CDR3 runs to 13 residues. V lost 1 base to trimming and J lost 5 bases, with 8 bases between them. CDR3 sequence reads: CASSLGGSETQYF. In DNA form, the CDR3 reads TGTGCCAGCAGCTTAGGCGGGTCCGAGACCCAGTACTTC.

The V and J genes are TRBV5-1 and TRBJ2-3; a possible D gene is TRBD2 (6 bases). V shed 1 base and J shed 2 bases, with 14 bases lying between them. Per the germline V gene, CDR1 is SGHRS and CDR2 is YFSETQ. The CDR3 spans 16 residues. CDR3 bases: TGCGCCAGCAGCTTGTTGATACGGGAGAACACAGATACGCAGTATTTT. Protein product: CASSLLIRENTDTQYF.

The rearrangement uses TRBV7-9 and TRBJ2-5, with TRBD1 identical over 7 bases. Germline V gives CDR1 SEHNR, CDR2 FQNEAQ (reference sequence). J was trimmed by 3 bases and V by 5 bases; bases with no gene match: 12. The CDR3 sequence is 16 residues long. The CDR3 DNA follows: TGTGCCAGCAGCCTGCCTCGTCGGACAGGCAAAGAGACCCAGTACTTC. Its translation: CASSLPRRTGKETQYF.

This chain connects TRBV21-1 to TRBJ2-2; the D call in the table, TRBD1, was not verified against the DNA. TRBV21-1 is noted as a pseudogene. The CDR3 has 17 amino acids. This CDR3 reads CASSKLDRTERAGELFF. The CDR3 region has the DNA TGTGCCAGCAGCAAATTGGACAGGACGGAAAGGGCCGGGGAGCTGTTTTTT.